This TCR beta chain was recorded in a study of monozygotic twins with inflammatory bowel disease. General observations from the study: Clonotype sharing was lower in IBD patients than healthy twins, most markedly with disease activity.

Template switching added UMIs carrying a 6-nucleotide sample barcode. From the 5' RACE reads, TCRdb lists one entry per CDR3 protein and no DNA. The table for this sample gives about 130,000 distinct CDR3 sequences. Looked up from germline, CDR1 is LNHDA and CDR2 is SQIVND (reference sequence). The CDR3 loop spans 14 amino acids. Donors each contributed one blood sample measuring under 3 ml. Worth noting for this clonotype: Its antigen is still unknown.

The chain is built from TRBV19 and TRBJ1-5. The source of this sequence is a human donor with ulcerative colitis or Crohn's disease, or a healthy co-twin of an affected twin (not recorded which). The sequenced sample consisted of blood. The CDR3 spells CASGRSGGNQPQHF.